The 20 T cell receptor beta chains given below trace back to one sample, sequenced in a study of T cell responses to AZD1222 COVID-19 vaccine. Only in-frame clones appear in the TCRdb table, and some are missing; sequencing was by immunoSEQ multiplex PCR. The table shows around 150,000 clones, with around nine tenths occurring only once. The sequenced sample was peripheral blood, obtained on day 0 of AZD1222 vaccination. The receptors stem from an adult in good health.

The rearrangement uses TRBV19 and TRBJ1-1, with TRBD1 matching over 10 bases. This CDR3 has 15 residues. From germline, CDR1 is LNHDA and CDR2 SQIVND (reference sequence). V was clipped by 6 bases and J by 3 bases; unmatched bases: 7. The CDR3 is CASRTGGGIHTEAFF. The CDR3 DNA reads TGTGCCAGTAGGACAGGGGGCGGGATACACACTGAAGCTTTCTTT.

This clone was detected only once. The rearrangement links TRBV11-3 to TRBJ2-1, with D unclear. With 5 bases removed from V and 3 bases from J, the gap between germline ends came to 14 bases. The CDR3 sequence is 15 residues long. Germline V gives CDR1 SGHNT, CDR2 YENEEA. The CDR3, as DNA: TGTGCCAGCAGCCCTCCCGGAGAAAACTACAATGAGCAGTTCTTC. This codes for CASSPPGENYNEQFF.

This chain joins TRBV3-1 (or the pseudogene TRBV3-2) and TRBJ2-7; 7 bases agree with TRBD1. The CDR3 extends over 15 amino acids. V shed 4 bases, J shed 7 bases, and the junction held 13 bases outside the gene matches. From germline, CDR1 is LGHDT and CDR2 YNNKEL (reference sequence). DNA for the CDR3: TGTGCCAGCAGCCGCATCTGGACAGGAGCCGGGGAGCAGTACTTC. Translation: CASSRIWTGAGEQYF.

This clone was seen a few times. The rearrangement uses TRBV4-3 and TRBJ2-5; D tentatively fits TRBD1 or TRBD2 (5 bases each). Germline CDR1 and CDR2: LGHNA and YSLEER. This CDR3 has 15 residues. Trimming cost V 4 bases and J 5 bases, with 17 bases left between them. The CDR3 region is CASSLDSGASETQYF. The CDR3 DNA reads TGCGCCAGCAGCCTCGACTCTGGGGCTAGCGAGACCCAGTACTTC.

The J gene is TRBJ1-4, the V gene TRBV19, with TRBD1 as a possible D gene (6 bases). Germline V gene data show CDR1 as LNHDA and CDR2 as SQIVND (reference sequence). There are 16 residues in the CDR3. Trimming removed 7 bases at V and 7 bases at J, with 22 bases between. The CDR3 sequence is CASTDGGGEDREKLFF. The CDR3 nucleotides are TGTGCCAGTACCGATGGGGGGGGCGAAGACCGTGAAAAACTGTTTTTT. Using reference TRBV19 and TRBJ1-4 for the parts outside the CDR3, the full variable domain is DGGITQSPKYLFRKEGQNVTLSCEQNLNHDAMYWYRQDPGQGLRLIYYSQIVNDFQKGDIAEGYSVSREKKESFPLTVTSAQKNPTAFYLCASTDGGGEDREKLFFGSGTQLSVL.

The chain combines TRBV24-1 with TRBJ2-7; 8 bases line up with TRBD1. Germline loops: CDR1 KGHDR, CDR2 SFDVKD. CDR3 length: 16 amino acids. J gave up 5 bases and V 3 bases, and 11 bases lay outside the gene matches. CDR3 DNA sequence: TGTGCCACCAGTGATACAACAGGGGGAATTCTTCACGAGCAGTACTTC. As protein: CATSDTTGGILHEQYF.

V and J are TRBV10-3 and TRBJ2-5; D call uncertain. This CDR3 is built from 13 residues. Between the trimmed V and J ends, which lost 11 bases and 2 bases, there was a span of 15 bases. Germline CDR1 and CDR2: ENHRY and SYGVKD. The CDR3 sequence is CAVFLAGQETQYF. The CDR3, as DNA: TGTGCCGTGTTCCTGGCAGGTCAAGAGACCCAGTACTTC.

The chain recombines TRBV9 with TRBJ2-2, with D possibly being TRBD1 or TRBD2 (6 bases each). From germline, CDR1 is SGDLS and CDR2 YYNGEE. The CDR3 runs 15 residues. V was clipped by 4 bases and J by 4 bases, with 14 bases between them. CDR3 bases: TGTGCCAGCAGCCCCGGAGGAGGGGGCACCGGGGAGCTGTTTTTT. It yields the protein CASSPGGGGTGELFF.

The rearrangement links TRBV19 to TRBJ2-5; 10 bases fit TRBD2. The V segment lost 1 base and the J segment 0 bases; nucleotides outside the gene matches: 5. This CDR3 has 17 amino acids. Looked up from germline, CDR1 is LNHDA and CDR2 is SQIVND (reference sequence). In DNA, the CDR3 is TGTGCCAGTAGTATAGGGGCACTAGCGGGGCACCAAGAGACCCAGTACTTC. This encodes CASSIGALAGHQETQYF.

This chain joins TRBV11-3 and TRBJ1-1; 10 bases are shared with TRBD1. Trimming removed 0 bases from V and 1 base from J; junction bases left unmatched: 8. From germline, CDR1 is SGHNT and CDR2 YENEEA. The CDR3 loop spans 18 amino acids. The CDR3 bases are TGTGCCAGCAGCTTAGAGGGACGACAGGGGGCTGAGAACACTGAAGCTTTCTTT. Its protein is CASSLEGRQGAENTEAFF.

The chain carries TRBV9 and TRBJ1-5; D remains unclear. This CDR3 comprises 13 residues. V gave up 2 bases and J gave up 7 bases, with 10 bases separating them. The germline gives CDR1 SGDLS, CDR2 YYNGEE. The chain's CDR3 is CASSVRVGQPQHF. The CDR3 DNA follows: TGTGCCAGCAGCGTGAGGGTTGGGCAGCCCCAGCATTTT.

This chain links TRBV27 with TRBJ1-2, with D possibly being TRBD1 (5 bases). Germline CDR1 reads MNHEY; CDR2 reads SMNVEV (reference sequence). The CDR3 has 16 residues. V was clipped by 5 bases and J by 4 bases, with 20 bases between them. In DNA form, the CDR3 reads TGTGCCAGCAGTCCTACGGCGGGGGGGTATGGCTATGGCTACACCTTC. This codes for CASSPTAGGYGYGYTF.

The V gene is TRBV7-9, the J gene TRBJ2-7; 8 bases align to TRBD1. From germline, CDR1 is SEHNR and CDR2 FQNEAQ (reference sequence). V shed 6 bases and J 7 bases; nucleotides not matched to a gene: 14. The CDR3 is 15 amino acids. CDR3 protein: CASSSPGQVSREQYF. The CDR3 nucleotides read TGTGCCAGCAGTTCACCGGGACAGGTTTCGAGGGAGCAGTACTTC.

The rearrangement links TRBV11-3 to TRBJ2-1; TRBD1 might be the D (6 bases). Germline CDR1 and CDR2: SGHNT and YENEEA. CDR3 size: 14 residues. V lost 4 bases and J 11 bases, leaving 18 bases between the germline ends. CDR3 sequence reads: CASSSFLQGLQQFF. The DNA for the CDR3 is TGTGCCAGCAGCTCTTTTTTACAGGGTCTTCAGCAGTTCTTC.

The gene calls are TRBV30 and TRBJ1-5, with D perhaps matching TRBD1 (5 bases). The CDR3 spans 13 residues. Germline V lookup: CDR1 GTSNPN, CDR2 SVGIG (reference sequence). The V and J ends lost 3 bases and 10 bases respectively, with 16 bases between them. CDR3 amino acids: CAWRPGHNVPQHF. CDR3 coding DNA: TGTGCCTGGAGGCCCGGACATAACGTACCCCAGCATTTT.

V and J are TRBV2 and TRBJ2-2, with TRBD2 as a possible D gene (5 bases). The germline gives CDR1 SNHLY, CDR2 FYNNEI. With 8 bases removed from V and 0 bases from J, the gap between germline ends came to 19 bases. This CDR3 region has 17 residues. CDR3 sequence: CASQRIARGANTGELFF. The CDR3 nucleotides read TGTGCCAGCCAGCGGATCGCACGGGGTGCGAACACCGGGGAGCTGTTTTTT.

The chain links TRBV7-9 to TRBJ1-6, with 9 bases that match TRBD1. V lost 5 bases, J lost 9 bases, and 8 bases stayed unmatched. CDR3 size: 15 residues. Germline CDR1 reads SEHNR; CDR2 reads FQNEAQ (reference sequence). CDR3 coding DNA: TGTGCCAGCAGCCTCTGGACAGGGGTATTTTCACCCCTCCACTTT. As protein: CASSLWTGVFSPLHF. The whole variable domain, filled in from reference TRBV7-9 and TRBJ1-6, reads DTGVSQNPRHKITKRGQNVTFRCDPISEHNRLYWYRQTLGQGPEFLTYFQNEAQLEKSRLLSDRFSAERPKGSFSTLEIQRTEQGDSAMYLCASSLWTGVFSPLHFGNGTRLTVT.

The chain joins TRBV11-2 to TRBJ2-5; TRBD1 matches 7 bases. The V gene end was trimmed by 5 bases and the J gene end by 9 bases; junction bases not matched to a gene: 12. CDR1 is SGHAT, CDR2 FQNNGV, per germline. The CDR3 loop spans 14 amino acids. The CDR3 DNA follows: TGTGCCAGCAGCCCGATACAGGGGACGGGGTCCCAGTACTTC. Translating gives CASSPIQGTGSQYF. Full variable domain (outside the CDR3, taken from reference TRBV11-2 and TRBJ2-5): EAGVAQSPRYKIIEKRQSVAFWCNPISGHATLYWYQQILGQGPKLLIQFQNNGVVDDSQLPKDRFSAERLKGVDSTLKIQPAKLEDSAVYLCASSPIQGTGSQYFGPGTRLLVL.

The chain recombines TRBV7-2 with TRBJ2-1; 12 nucleotides align to TRBD1. CDR1 and CDR2 (germline): SGHTA, FQGNSA. The CDR3 loop spans 15 amino acids. After removal of 0 bases from V and 7 bases from J, the junction contained 1 base not matched to a gene. CDR3 nucleotide sequence: TGTGCCAGCAGCTTAGCGGGACAGGGGGCAAATGAGCAGTTCTTC. This translates into CASSLAGQGANEQFF. The whole variable domain, filled in from reference TRBV7-2 and TRBJ2-1, reads GAGVSQSPSNKVTEKGKDVELRCDPISGHTALYWYRQSLGQGLEFLIYFQGNSAPDKSGLPSDRFSAERTGGSVSTLTIQRTQQEDSAVYLCASSLAGQGANEQFFGPGTRLTVL.

V is TRBV6-1 and J is TRBJ1-1, with 7 bases identical to TRBD1. CDR1 MNHNS and CDR2 SASEGT come from the germline V gene. This CDR3 region has 15 residues. V was pared by 3 bases and J by 2 bases, with 6 bases of the junction left unmatched. The CDR3 protein is CASSDPGQTNTEAFF. The DNA of the CDR3 is TGTGCCAGCAGTGACCCGGGACAGACAAACACTGAAGCTTTCTTT.